The sequence of this T cell receptor beta chain was determined in a study of blood T cell repertoires in COVID-19. V gave up 5 bases and J gave up 0 bases, with 4 bases separating them. CDR1 is LNHDA and CDR2 is SQIVND in the germline V gene (reference sequence). The CDR3 totals 13 residues. Generated by immunoSEQ multiplex PCR, the TCRdb table keeps only in-frame clones and is missing some. The table has 150,000 to 200,000 clones, 65% to 80% seen once; the top ten hold roughly a sixth. Sequenced material: PBMCs or T cells enriched from blood (not recorded which). This receptor was taken from a woman aged 45-59 years with acute COVID-19. This chain joins TRBV19 and TRBJ2-2; D not resolved. The CDR3 spells CASSPANTGELFF. The CDR3 bases are TGTGCCAGTAGTCCAGCGAACACCGGGGAGCTGTTTTTT.